What follows are 31 T cell receptor beta chains derived from one specimen sequenced in a study of blood T cell repertoires in COVID-19. Using immunoSEQ multiplex PCR, the repertoire was profiled, and TCRdb retains in-frame clones only, with some absent. The table has 150,000 to 200,000 clones, around nine tenths seen once; the top ten hold around 13%. The sequenced sample consisted of peripheral blood. Receptors originate from a woman aged 70-85 years with COVID-19, enrolled during active disease.

This clone was found a few times. The genes are TRBV28 and TRBJ2-7; 7 bases are shared with TRBD1. Germline V CDR1 and CDR2: MDHEN, SYDVKM. The V segment lost 2 bases and the J segment 2 bases; nucleotides outside the gene matches: 3. This CDR3 comprises 14 residues. The CDR3 protein is CASSLPGTAYEQYF. In DNA form, the CDR3 reads TGTGCCAGCAGTTTACCCGGGACAGCCTACGAGCAGTACTTC.

The V gene is TRBV10-3, the J gene TRBJ1-3; D is ambiguous. Germline V gene sequence: CDR1 ENHRY, CDR2 SYGVKD. The ends were cut back, 0 bases at V and 0 bases at J, with 3 bases in the middle. The CDR3 is 14 residues long. The CDR3 sequence is CAISESVSGNTIYF. CDR3 DNA sequence: TGTGCCATCAGTGAGTCCGTCTCTGGAAACACCATATATTTT.

The chain carries TRBV9 and TRBJ2-5; 9 nucleotides agree with TRBD2. CDR1 SGDLS and CDR2 YYNGEE come from the germline V gene. V was clipped by 2 bases and J by 0 bases; unmatched bases: 8. The CDR3 spans 17 residues. The CDR3 bases are TGTGCCAGCAGCGTTGGGTATCTAGCGGGGAACCAAGAGACCCAGTACTTC. Translation: CASSVGYLAGNQETQYF.

This clone occurred once. The chain combines TRBV7-3 with TRBJ1-2, with 7 nucleotides matching TRBD1. Germline CDR1 is SGHTA and CDR2 is FQGTGA. CDR3 length: 15 residues. V shed 0 bases and J 8 bases; nucleotides not matched to a gene: 9. The CDR3 coding sequence is TGTGCCAGCAGCTTAACCGCGACAGGGACTGAGGGCTACACCTTC. This translates into CASSLTATGTEGYTF.

The V and J genes are TRBV28 and TRBJ2-7; weak D call: TRBD1 (5 bases). Germline loops: CDR1 MDHEN, CDR2 SYDVKM. V gave up 7 bases and J gave up 2 bases, with 18 bases separating them. This CDR3 spans 15 amino acids. The CDR3 spells CASTLSPGQAYEQYF. In nucleotides, the CDR3 is TGTGCCAGCACCTTATCGCCCGGACAAGCCTACGAGCAGTACTTC.

In its sample, this clone was seen once. The chain is built from TRBV30 and TRBJ1-2; 8 bases are a match to TRBD1. The trim removed 3 bases at V and 6 bases at J, leaving 6 bases unmatched. CDR1 and CDR2 from the germline V gene are GTSNPN and SVGIG (reference sequence). The CDR3 sequence is 13 residues long. The CDR3 sequence is CAWSAGTGDGYTF. As DNA, the CDR3 is TGTGCCTGGAGCGCCGGGACAGGAGATGGCTACACCTTC.

This sequence joins TRBV7-6 and TRBJ2-2; 10 bases match TRBD1. The germline V gene has CDR1 SGHVS and CDR2 FNYEAQ. This CDR3 region has 16 residues. V was pared by 2 bases and J by 5 bases, with 5 bases of the junction left unmatched. The CDR3 sequence: CASSLRVGQGTGELFF. DNA of the CDR3: TGTGCCAGCAGCTTAAGGGTGGGACAGGGGACCGGGGAGCTGTTTTTT.

The rearrangement joins TRBV5-1 to TRBJ1-5, with TRBD1 as a possible D gene (6 bases). V dropped 8 bases and J dropped 7 bases, with 16 bases sitting between them. The germline gives CDR1 SGHRS, CDR2 YFSETQ. The CDR3 consists of 13 residues. CDR3: CARKGGLRQPQHF. The CDR3 coding sequence is TGCGCCAGAAAGGGGGGGCTTCGACAGCCCCAGCATTTT.

The chain carries TRBV6-4 and TRBJ1-2; a weak D match, TRBD1 (6 bases). V was trimmed by 6 bases and J by 4 bases, leaving 18 bases between them. Germline values: CDR1 MRHNA, CDR2 SNTAGT. This CDR3 has 15 residues. The CDR3 loop is CASSVAPGAVYGYTF. The CDR3 DNA follows: TGTGCCAGCAGCGTAGCCCCAGGGGCGGTCTATGGCTACACCTTC.

V and J are TRBV28 and TRBJ1-2; D remains unclear. V shed 5 bases and J shed 3 bases, with 7 bases lying between them. CDR1 is MDHEN and CDR2 is SYDVKM in the germline V gene. The CDR3 length is 12 residues. CDR3 amino acids: CASSPPDYGYTF. In DNA form, the CDR3 reads TGTGCCAGCAGTCCTCCCGACTATGGCTACACCTTC.

The rearrangement uses TRBV2 and TRBJ1-3; D might be TRBD1 (6 bases). V lost 5 bases to trimming and J lost 8 bases, with 13 bases between them. The CDR3 covers 13 residues. Germline V gene data show CDR1 as SNHLY and CDR2 as FYNNEI. CDR3 in DNA: TGTGCCAGCAGTCGGGACAACGGTTACACCATATATTTT. It encodes CASSRDNGYTIYF.

The chain recombines TRBV5-4 with TRBJ1-1, with TRBD1 matching over 8 bases. CDR1 is SGHNT, CDR2 YYREEE, per germline (reference sequence). With V trimmed by 4 bases and J by 1 base, 6 bases remained unmatched. This CDR3 comprises 15 residues. The CDR3 spells CASSPGGSRNTEAFF. CDR3 nucleotides: TGTGCCAGCAGCCCAGGGGGCTCGAGGAACACTGAAGCTTTCTTT.

V is TRBV28 and J is TRBJ1-1, with no clear D. The CDR3 spans 11 residues. V lost 8 bases, J lost 1 base, and 5 bases lay in between. Germline V CDR1 and CDR2: MDHEN, SYDVKM. The CDR3 here is CASGQNTEAFF. The DNA for the CDR3 is TGTGCCAGCGGGCAGAACACTGAAGCTTTCTTT.

The rearrangement joins TRBV18 to TRBJ2-3; TRBD2 matches at 8 bases. Germline values: CDR1 KGHSH, CDR2 LQKENI. Trimming took 4 bases from V and 0 from J; bases not matched to a gene: 3. The CDR3 is made up of 15 amino acids. CDR3 bases: TGTGCCAGCTCACAAGTAGCGGGAAGCACAGATACGCAGTATTTT. It encodes CASSQVAGSTDTQYF.

This clone was recorded a few times. The chain links TRBV5-1 to TRBJ1-2; D is unclear. V gave up 5 bases and J gave up 2 bases, with 13 bases separating them. The CDR3 loop spans 14 amino acids. Germline CDR1 is SGHRS and CDR2 is YFSETQ. The CDR3 region has the DNA TGCGCCAGCAGTCCAGGTTCCCGCAACTATGGCTACACCTTC. Encoded protein: CASSPGSRNYGYTF.

The chain couples TRBV7-3 to TRBJ2-5; no clear D. Trimming took off 0 bases at V and 5 bases at J, with 10 bases between the two ends. The CDR3 runs 14 residues. The germline gives CDR1 SGHTA, CDR2 FQGTGA. CDR3 sequence: CASSLTSGFETQYF. The CDR3 coding sequence is TGTGCCAGCAGCTTAACTTCCGGGTTCGAGACCCAGTACTTC.

This rearrangement joins TRBV2 to TRBJ2-1; no clear D. The germline CDR1 and CDR2 sequences are SNHLY and FYNNEI. V lost 2 bases and J lost 4, with 15 bases in between. This CDR3 has 16 residues. The CDR3 DNA is TGTGCCAGCAGTGAATTAAAAACGTTCTATTACAATGAGCAGTTCTTC. Its protein product is CASSELKTFYYNEQFF.

This chain links TRBV25-1 with TRBJ2-1; tentative D call: TRBD2 (5 bases). V was shortened by 10 bases and J by 3 bases, with 19 bases between the two germline ends. In germline, CDR1 is MGHDK, CDR2 SYGVNS. CDR3 length equals 15 residues. Here the CDR3 reads CATSRASGYYNEQFF. The DNA for the CDR3 is TGTGCCACCTCGAGGGCCTCGGGGTACTACAATGAGCAGTTCTTC.

V usage is TRBV3-1 (or the pseudogene TRBV3-2) and J usage is TRBJ1-2; the D gene is possibly TRBD1 (6 bases). Germline CDR1 LGHDT, CDR2 YNNKEL (reference sequence). With 2 bases removed from V and 3 bases from J, the gap between germline ends came to 7 bases. This CDR3 comprises 13 residues. The CDR3 DNA follows: TGTGCCAGCAGCCAACCAGGGGACTATGGCTACACCTTC. Its protein is CASSQPGDYGYTF.

This chain links TRBV28 with TRBJ1-2; D is unresolved. Germline V gene lookup returns CDR1 MDHEN and CDR2 SYDVKM. The length of the CDR3 is 13 residues. V was cut by 2 bases and J by 8 bases, with 12 bases left in between. The CDR3 bases are TGTGCCAGCAGTTTAGGCGGGCGCTGGGGCTACACCTTC. This sequence encodes CASSLGGRWGYTF.

The CDR3 DNA is TGTGCCAGCAGTTTACTAGCTGAAGCTTTCTTT. Translating it yields CASSLLAEAFF. This sequence joins TRBV12-3 or TRBV12-4 and TRBJ1-1; unclear D gene. The CDR3 length is 11 residues. Trimming took 2 bases from V and 6 from J, leaving 4 bases between them.

The table lists this clone with a few counts. V and J are TRBV29-1 and TRBJ2-3, with 7 bases fitting TRBD2. The germline gives CDR1 SQVTM, CDR2 ANQGSEA. CDR3 length: 13 residues. The V and J ends lost 5 bases and 6 bases, in that order; junction bases with no gene match: 8. CDR3 in amino acids: CSVIGGRGDTQYF. The CDR3 nucleotides are TGCAGCGTTATTGGCGGGAGAGGGGATACGCAGTATTTT.

The V call is TRBV5-1, the J call TRBJ1-1; D unresolved. Trimming removed 5 bases at V and 4 bases at J, with 12 bases between. CDR1 is SGHRS, CDR2 YFSETQ, per germline. This CDR3 is 13 amino acids long. The CDR3 region has the DNA TGCGCCAGCAGAACTGCGGCCTTCACTGAAGCTTTCTTT. Translated, it gives CASRTAAFTEAFF.

The chain employs TRBV7-3 and TRBJ2-5; D is perhaps TRBD1 (5 bases). This CDR3 is built from 12 residues. The V gene lost 10 bases and the J gene lost 3 bases, with 12 bases spanning the gap. Per the germline V gene, CDR1 is SGHTA and CDR2 is FQGTGA. CDR3 nucleotides: TGTGCCACCGTATCAGGGAAAGAGACCCAGTACTTC. Amino acid sequence: CATVSGKETQYF.

This clone has more than one count but fewer than ten. V is TRBV5-1 and J is TRBJ1-1, with 11 positions matching TRBD1. Trimming at V came to 3 bases and at J to 5 bases, leaving 6 bases not matched to a gene. The CDR3 has 15 amino acids. Germline assignment: CDR1 SGHRS and CDR2 YFSETQ. CDR3 coding DNA: TGCGCCAGCAGCTCTAGGGGACAGGGGGTTACTGAAGCTTTCTTT. Translated: CASSSRGQGVTEAFF.

The V call is TRBV3-1 (or the pseudogene TRBV3-2), the J call TRBJ1-1, with TRBD1 matching 9 bases. The CDR3 covers 12 residues. The germline V gene encodes CDR1 LGHDT and CDR2 YNNKEL (reference sequence). J was trimmed by 11 bases and V by 1 base; bases with no gene match: 2. Here the CDR3 DNA reads TGTGCCAGCAGCCAAGCGGACAGGGGTGCTTTCTTT. Amino acid sequence: CASSQADRGAFF.

The chain employs TRBV28 and TRBJ2-5; the match to TRBD2 covers 9 bases. Germline-derived CDR1 and CDR2 are MDHEN and SYDVKM. With V trimmed by 5 bases and J by 10 bases, 5 bases remained unmatched. This CDR3 is built from 12 residues. CDR3: CASSPREGYQYF. CDR3 sequence (DNA): TGTGCCAGCAGTCCGCGGGAGGGTTACCAGTACTTC.

V gene TRBV3-1 (or the pseudogene TRBV3-2) combines with J gene TRBJ1-6; 10 positions match TRBD1. V trimming: 8 bases; J trimming: 7 bases; junction bases outside the gene matches: 5. This CDR3 comprises 14 residues. The germline V gene encodes CDR1 LGHDT and CDR2 YNNKEL (reference sequence). In nucleotides, the CDR3 is TGTGCCAGCGCTCCGGGACAGGGGAATTCACCCCTCCACTTT. It translates to CASAPGQGNSPLHF.

The rearrangement uses TRBV27 and TRBJ1-1; 12 nucleotides align to TRBD1. The J segment lost 3 bases and the V segment lost 6 bases, leaving 8 bases of the junction unmatched. The germline V gene has CDR1 MNHEY and CDR2 SMNVEV (reference sequence). CDR3 length: 16 residues. The CDR3 DNA sequence: TGTGCCAGCAGAGCGGGGGACAGGGGGCCGTACACTGAAGCTTTCTTT. It is translated as CASRAGDRGPYTEAFF.

The chain joins TRBV2 to TRBJ1-6, with 11 bases fitting TRBD1. Germline V gene lookup returns CDR1 SNHLY and CDR2 FYNNEI. After removal of 7 bases from V and 7 bases from J, the junction contained 6 bases not matched to a gene. This CDR3 region has 15 residues. CDR3 sequence: CASTGQGVNNSPLHF. DNA for the CDR3: TGTGCCAGCACGGGACAGGGGGTAAACAATTCACCCCTCCACTTT.

CDR3 sequence: CASSSGQENSPLHF. The CDR3 nucleotides are TGCGCCAGCAGCTCCGGACAGGAGAATTCACCCCTCCACTTT. The V gene is TRBV5-1, the J gene TRBJ1-6; 7 bases are a match to TRBD1. Trimming removed 3 bases from V and 7 bases from J; junction bases left unmatched: 4. In germline, CDR1 is SGHRS, CDR2 YFSETQ. The CDR3 runs to 14 residues.